This T cell receptor beta chain was observed in a study of shared clonotypes between healthy human individuals (TCRdb year 2020). General notes on the study: The cohort included three men and a couple of women between 18 and 49 years of age. Per donor, leukapheresis produced somewhere between about 0.85 and 8.9 billion PBMCs. Blood TCR repertoires of a handful of healthy adults were deeply sequenced to estimate repertoire size and the extent of clonotype sharing between individuals. For each donor, CD4 naive and CD4 memory were each run on three plates, CD8 naive on two plates, and CD8 memory on one plate. To increase sequencing depth and limit assay-specific biases, different laboratories used diverse techniques to prepare libraries and sequence TCR repertoires. Here is what the overall study found, with its caveats: About 5% of naive CD4, 3.5% of naive CD8, around 2.3% of memory CD4, and more than 0.35% of memory CD8 clonotypes were shared across a handful of donors. Because the study included only a small number of donors, the genetic and exposure-history diversity represented was limited. Higher generation probabilities were observed for clonotypes shared by all four sorted-subset donors than for non-shared clonotypes. Larger estimated clonotype richness was generally found for naive subsets than for memory subsets. Pairwise subsampling indicated that sequencing depth was expected to affect the degree of clonotype sharing among donors. Sampling was restricted to blood, and TCR repertoires in tissues likely differ from the TCR repertoires found in blood. Even with the large sequencing depth, rarefaction of the sorted-subset datasets indicated that sequencing was incomplete.

Healthy HIV-negative adults with no recently reported acute infections or vaccinations were included as donors. Only Caucasian adults living in Nashville, Tennessee, USA were represented among the donors. CD4+ T cells were enriched by magnetic negative selection, after which naive cells were positively selected on CD45RA and the negative fraction was taken as the memory subset. After blood collection by leukapheresis, PBMCs were isolated using Ficoll-Histopaque density gradient centrifugation and then cryopreserved in the vapor phase of liquid nitrogen. Analytical flow cytometry was used to check the purity and quantity of each magnetically sorted T cell population. Genomic DNA was isolated from every sorted fraction and measured by UV absorbance on a Nanodrop 2000c. Worth noting for this clone: Its antigen remains unidentified. Per-base quality was not reported, and no clone a single base away is much larger than it.

Using the deep immunoSEQ assay, TCR CDR3 regions were amplified from genomic DNA by multiplex PCR. Extracted genomic DNA from each cell subset was distributed evenly across all wells of several immunoSEQ 96-well plates, and each plate was treated as a replicate. Each replicate PCR for sorted subsets received approximately 220 ng genomic DNA, equal to about 29,000 T cell genomes. Purified libraries were measured with a Qubit 3.0 fluorometer, size-checked on a Bioanalyzer 2100, and measured again with the KAPA Library Quantification kit. A separate single-read 150-cycle Illumina NextSeq 550 flow cell was used to sequence each immunoSEQ 96-well plate. The original methods were these. The immunoSEQ output contained only junctional sequences without quality scores, so filtering could not match that applied to full-length reads. Sequences were annotated with PyIR, a Python wrapper for IgBLAST v1.9, and V/J genes and CDR3 were assigned using IMGT germline references. Reads with weak V/J assignments (E-value above 1e-6), missing CDR3, stop codons, out-of-frame junctions, or ambiguous translated residues were removed. V3J clonotypes were defined as sequences sharing the same inferred V gene, J gene, and CDR3 amino acid sequence. To compute the percentage overlap between repertoires, the number of shared unique clonotypes was divided by the size of the smaller repertoire. Repertoire richness was assessed with RTK rarefaction, the Chao1 estimator, and Recon v2.1 estimates of unobserved clonotypes. Generation probabilities were computed with OLGA for all TCRbeta clonotypes obtained by the gDNA method from four donors. In TCRdb, the immuneACCESS table is reduced to in-frame sequences with V and J assigned. These tables do not hold every clone; where another copy was compared, an unresolved V gene accounts for under half, and the others remain unexplained. V and J calls and clone size are given by that table; D and trimming were obtained from the DNA. Across this sample there are over 950,000 clones, with roughly 80% seen only once. The ten largest clones represent 0.89% of the sample.

Sequencing input: memory CD4+ T cells from PBMCs. In light of the paper, this sample's cell subset or site label describes: CD45RA-negative fraction. This clonotype originated in a man in his late teens or twenties in good health. Some clones in this sample may be carry-over from other donors' samples.

The base sequence is TGTGCCAGCAGTGACGAGACTAGCGGGACTTACAATGAGCAGTTCTTC. This codes for CASSDETSGTYNEQFF. The receptor chain draws on TRBV2 and TRBJ2-1; 11 middle bases align to TRBD2. The V end gives up 3 bases and the J end 4 bases, leaving 5 bases in the junction not matched to a gene. Including cysteine and phenylalanine, the CDR3 has 16 amino acids. Solely the CDR3 DNA is kept, with 48 bases framed from the first base. CDR1 and CDR2, looked up from the germline V gene, are SNHLY and FYNNEI.